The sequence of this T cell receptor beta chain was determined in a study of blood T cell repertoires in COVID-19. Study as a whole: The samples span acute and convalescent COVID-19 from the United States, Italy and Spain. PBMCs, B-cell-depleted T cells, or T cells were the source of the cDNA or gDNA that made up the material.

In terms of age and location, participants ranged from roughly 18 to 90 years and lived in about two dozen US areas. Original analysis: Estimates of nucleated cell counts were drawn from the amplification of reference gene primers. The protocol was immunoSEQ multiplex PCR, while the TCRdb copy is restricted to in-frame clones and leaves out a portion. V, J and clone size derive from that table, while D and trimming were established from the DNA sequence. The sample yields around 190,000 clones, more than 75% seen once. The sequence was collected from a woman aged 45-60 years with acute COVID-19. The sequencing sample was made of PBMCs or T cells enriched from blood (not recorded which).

The DNA of the CDR3 is TGTGCCAGCAGCCCCGGGACAGGGGTCATGGAGTATGGCTACACCTTC. Amino acid sequence: CASSPGTGVMEYGYTF. This sequence joins TRBV28 and TRBJ1-2; 10 bases align to TRBD1. Trimming cost V 6 bases and J 5 bases; bases outside gene matches: 12. Germline values: CDR1 MDHEN, CDR2 SYDVKM. The CDR3 has 16 amino acids.